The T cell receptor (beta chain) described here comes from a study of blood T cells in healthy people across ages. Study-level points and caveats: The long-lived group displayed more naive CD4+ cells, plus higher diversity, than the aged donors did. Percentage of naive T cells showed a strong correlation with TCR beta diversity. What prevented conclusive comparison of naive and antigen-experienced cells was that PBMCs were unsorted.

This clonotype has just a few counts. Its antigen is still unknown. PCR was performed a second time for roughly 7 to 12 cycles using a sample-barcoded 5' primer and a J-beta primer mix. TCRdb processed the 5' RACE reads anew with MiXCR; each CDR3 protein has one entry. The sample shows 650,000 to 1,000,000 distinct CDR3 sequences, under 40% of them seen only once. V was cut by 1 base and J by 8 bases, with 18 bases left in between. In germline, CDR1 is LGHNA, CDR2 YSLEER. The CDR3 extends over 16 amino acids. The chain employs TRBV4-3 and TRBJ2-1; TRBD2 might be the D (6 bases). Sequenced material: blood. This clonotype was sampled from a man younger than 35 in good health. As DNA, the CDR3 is TGCGCCAGCAGCCAAGCCCGTACTAGCCGAGAGTATGAGCAGTTCTTC. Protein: CASSQARTSREYEQFF.